One sample yielded the 15 T cell receptor beta chains listed below, sequenced in a study of blood T cell repertoires in COVID-19. The assay was immunoSEQ multiplex PCR, and TCRdb's table has in-frame clones only and misses some. The sample lists more than 150,000 clones; about four fifths were seen once. The sample taken for sequencing was peripheral blood. These receptors all come from a human donor in a cohort sampled during active COVID-19.

Concerning this clone itself: The sample holds other DNA sequences that translate to the same CDR3. The chain carries TRBV18 and TRBJ1-5; D unresolved. Between the trimmed V and J ends, which lost 3 bases and 1 base, there was a span of 4 bases. This CDR3 is 13 amino acids long. The germline V gene encodes CDR1 KGHSH and CDR2 LQKENI. The CDR3 is CASSPGSNQPQHF. As DNA, the CDR3 is TGTGCCAGCTCACCCGGGAGCAATCAGCCCCAGCATTTT.

The chain joins TRBV11-2 to TRBJ2-3, with TRBD1 matching over 7 bases. This CDR3 has 16 residues. Trimming cost V 4 bases and J 1 base; bases outside gene matches: 8. CDR1 is SGHAT, CDR2 FQNNGV, per germline. The CDR3 loop reads CASSSTDRAGTDTQYF. The CDR3 DNA reads as TGTGCCAGCAGCTCTACCGACAGGGCTGGCACAGATACGCAGTATTTT. Looking up the rest from reference TRBV11-2 and TRBJ2-3 gives the full variable domain: EAGVAQSPRYKIIEKRQSVAFWCNPISGHATLYWYQQILGQGPKLLIQFQNNGVVDDSQLPKDRFSAERLKGVDSTLKIQPAKLEDSAVYLCASSSTDRAGTDTQYFGPGTRLTVL.

J is TRBJ2-5 and V is TRBV13, with a possible D match to TRBD1 (6 bases). The CDR3 totals 15 residues. V was clipped by 1 base and J by 2 bases, with 11 bases between them. Germline lookup yields CDR1 PRHDT and CDR2 FYEKMQ (reference sequence). CDR3 sequence: CASSLDTQGQETQYF. In DNA, the CDR3 is TGTGCCAGCAGCTTAGATACCCAGGGGCAAGAGACCCAGTACTTC.

The rearrangement uses TRBV6-6 and TRBJ2-2; 8 nucleotides line up with TRBD1. The V and J ends lost 6 bases and 6 bases, in that order; junction bases with no gene match: 21. The CDR3 runs 19 residues. Germline V lookup: CDR1 MNHNY, CDR2 SVGAGI (reference sequence). CDR3 nucleotides: TGTGCCAGCAGCTCGGACAGGGAGGTACTCTACCCTACATCCGGGGAGCTGTTTTTT. Protein sequence: CASSSDREVLYPTSGELFF.

The chain links TRBV5-1 to TRBJ2-7; 9 nucleotides match TRBD2. The CDR3 totals 16 residues. CDR1 and CDR2 (germline): SGHRS, YFSETQ. The trim removed 2 bases at V and 0 bases at J, leaving 6 bases unmatched. The CDR3 reads CASSFMASGASYEQYF. CDR3 DNA sequence: TGCGCCAGCAGCTTCATGGCTAGCGGGGCCTCCTACGAGCAGTACTTC.

The V and J genes are TRBV5-1 and TRBJ2-1; 7 bases align to TRBD1. The V segment lost 6 bases and the J segment 11 bases; nucleotides outside the gene matches: 11. The CDR3 sequence is 13 residues long. Germline CDR1 reads SGHRS; CDR2 reads YFSETQ. CDR3 in DNA: TGCGCCAGCAAACCTTTGGGGACAGACAAGCAGTTCTTC. It codes for CASKPLGTDKQFF.

This chain connects TRBV18 to TRBJ1-2; 9 bases are a match to TRBD1. In germline, CDR1 is KGHSH, CDR2 LQKENI. J was trimmed by 0 bases and V by 2 bases; bases with no gene match: 7. The CDR3 is made up of 17 amino acids. CDR3 DNA sequence: TGTGCCAGCTCACCAAGTGGGACAGGGACCTCTAACTATGGCTACACCTTC. Protein: CASSPSGTGTSNYGYTF.

This rearrangement joins TRBV7-9 to TRBJ1-1; D ambiguous. Per the germline V gene, CDR1 is SEHNR and CDR2 is FQNEAQ (reference sequence). This CDR3 comprises 12 residues. V was clipped by 5 bases and J by 4 bases, with 8 bases between them. CDR3 bases: TGTGCCAGCAGCCCGTACGGCACTGAAGCTTTCTTT. This encodes CASSPYGTEAFF.

The chain employs TRBV12-3 or TRBV12-4 and TRBJ2-7, with D unclear. V was pared by 6 bases and J by 6 bases, with 9 bases between. This CDR3 region has 11 residues. The CDR3 nucleotides read TGTGCCAGCAGCTTCTCGAGCGAGCAGTACTTC. Its protein product is CASSFSSEQYF.

This clone was seen only a few times. The chain recombines TRBV19 with TRBJ1-2; no firm D call. Germline lookup yields CDR1 LNHDA and CDR2 SQIVND (reference sequence). The CDR3 loop spans 15 amino acids. V was clipped by 0 bases and J by 3 bases, with 11 bases between them. The CDR3 DNA follows: TGTGCCAGTAGTATAGATGTTCCTCCCCACTATGGCTACACCTTC. It translates to CASSIDVPPHYGYTF.

The genes are TRBV2 and TRBJ1-2; 9 bases map to TRBD1. With V trimmed by 5 bases and J by 6 bases, 4 bases remained unmatched. The CDR3 is made up of 13 amino acids. Germline CDR1 reads SNHLY; CDR2 reads FYNNEI. The CDR3 sequence is CASSRDREDGYTF. The CDR3 DNA is TGTGCCAGCAGTCGGGACAGGGAGGATGGCTACACCTTC.

The V call is TRBV11-2, the J call TRBJ2-2, with TRBD1 identical over 9 bases. V lost 4 bases, J lost 2 bases, and 14 bases stayed unmatched. Germline V gene lookup returns CDR1 SGHAT and CDR2 FQNNGV. CDR3 length equals 19 residues. The CDR3 DNA follows: TGTGCCAGCAGCTCTACATCGTACAGGGGGCAATCAAACACCGGGGAGCTGTTTTTT. Translated: CASSSTSYRGQSNTGELFF.

CDR3 sequence (DNA): TGTGCCAGCAGGGAAAGGGGACAGGGGGGACTCGATGGCTACACCTTC. Its translation is CASRERGQGGLDGYTF. The chain recombines TRBV6-1 with TRBJ1-2; 11 bases map to TRBD1. V trimming: 6 bases; J trimming: 6 bases; junction bases outside the gene matches: 12. The germline V gene encodes CDR1 MNHNS and CDR2 SASEGT. The CDR3 spans 16 residues.

This clone was found once. This chain connects TRBV12-3 or TRBV12-4 to TRBJ1-5; D not resolved. The germline V and J ends were trimmed by 0 bases and 3 bases, with 3 bases remaining between them. The CDR3 runs 13 residues. The CDR3 sequence is CASSLANNQPQHF. The CDR3 coding sequence is TGTGCCAGCAGTTTAGCTAACAATCAGCCCCAGCATTTT.

Notes on this clone: This sample includes further DNA sequences coding for the same CDR3. V gene TRBV2 combines with J gene TRBJ1-6; perhaps TRBD1 as D (5 bases). This CDR3 has 13 amino acids. V dropped 6 bases and J dropped 8 bases, with 11 bases sitting between them. Germline V gene sequence: CDR1 SNHLY, CDR2 FYNNEI. This CDR3 reads CASRGGRDSPLHF. The CDR3 nucleotides are TGTGCCAGCAGGGGCGGCAGGGATTCACCCCTCCACTTT.